This entry concerns a single T cell receptor (beta chain). Its antigen is not known. Relative to the germline gene, one junction end is altered; a read error may explain this. This entry comes from a study of neurological immune-mediated disorders. Overall study findings and caveats: Expanded clones shared no identical CDR3 amino acid sequences across subjects, which suggested private TCR-beta repertoires in all groups.

Template-switch 5'RACE cDNA synthesis added a 10-nucleotide unique molecular identifier. Over 190 million TCR-beta sequences (from 15-18 subjects) were yielded by each sequencing run. MiXCR, run by TCRdb on the 5' RACE reads, gives a single entry per CDR3 protein. The data show roughly 100,000 distinct CDR3 sequences, roughly 10% seen once. The length of the CDR3 is 13 residues. Looked up from germline, CDR1 is SGDLS and CDR2 is YYNGEE. The time point here: longitudinal time-point 3. Unsorted libraries were generated from 2 million PBMCs held at -80 degrees C. This sequence originates from a female donor with HTLV-1-associated myelopathy (HAM/TSP). V is TRBV9 and J is TRBJ1-5, with D unresolved. What was sequenced was PBMCs. The CDR3 DNA is TGTGCCAACAGCGTCCCCTGTGGGCAGCCCCAGCATTTT. Protein: CANSVPCGQPQHF.